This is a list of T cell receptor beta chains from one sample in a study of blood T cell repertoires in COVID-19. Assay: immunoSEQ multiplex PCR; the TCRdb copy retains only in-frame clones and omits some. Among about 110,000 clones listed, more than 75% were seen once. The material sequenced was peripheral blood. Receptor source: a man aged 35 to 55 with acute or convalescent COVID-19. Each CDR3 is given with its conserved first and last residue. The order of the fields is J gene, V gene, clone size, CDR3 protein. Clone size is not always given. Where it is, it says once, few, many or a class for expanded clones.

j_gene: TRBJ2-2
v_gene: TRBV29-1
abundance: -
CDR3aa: CSVAGQGIPGELFF

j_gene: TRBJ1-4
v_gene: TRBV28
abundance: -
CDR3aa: CASNQGAALGEKLFF

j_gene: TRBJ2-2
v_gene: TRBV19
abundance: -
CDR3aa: CASTGLARDGELFF

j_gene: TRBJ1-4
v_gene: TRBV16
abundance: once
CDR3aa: CASSQRKGARLTTNEKLFF

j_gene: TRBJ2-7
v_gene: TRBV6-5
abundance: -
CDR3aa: CASTRRGGQQYF

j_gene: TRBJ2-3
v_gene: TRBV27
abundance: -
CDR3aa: CASSLGQRSTDTQYF

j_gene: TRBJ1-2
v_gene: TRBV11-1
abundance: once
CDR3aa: CASSGGGYYGYTF

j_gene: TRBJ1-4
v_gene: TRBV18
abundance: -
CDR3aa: CASSPLDKTNEKLFF

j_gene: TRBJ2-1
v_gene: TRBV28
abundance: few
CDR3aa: CASSLLYNEQFF

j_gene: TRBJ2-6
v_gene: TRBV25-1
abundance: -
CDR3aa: CASSDPGNGANVLTF

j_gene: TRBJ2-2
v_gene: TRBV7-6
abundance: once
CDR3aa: CASSRAGGYTGELFF

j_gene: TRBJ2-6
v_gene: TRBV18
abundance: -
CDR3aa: CASSPTTVTGANVLTF

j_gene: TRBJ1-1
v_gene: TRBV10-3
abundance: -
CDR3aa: CASGRGNTEAFF

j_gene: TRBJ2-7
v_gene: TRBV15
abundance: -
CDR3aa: CATSRDNPSGSSYEQYF

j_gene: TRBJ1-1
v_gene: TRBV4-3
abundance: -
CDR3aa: CASSRTIKGGTEAFF

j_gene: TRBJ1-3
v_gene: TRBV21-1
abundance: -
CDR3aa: CASSQQPGNTIYF

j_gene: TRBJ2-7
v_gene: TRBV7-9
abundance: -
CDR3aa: CASSLQQGKYEQYF

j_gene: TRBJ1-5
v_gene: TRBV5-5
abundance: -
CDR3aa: CASSLFYSNQPQHF

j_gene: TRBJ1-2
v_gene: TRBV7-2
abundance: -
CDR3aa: CASSLARERGYTF

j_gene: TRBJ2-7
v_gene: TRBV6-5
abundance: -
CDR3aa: CATLSGGSNEQYF

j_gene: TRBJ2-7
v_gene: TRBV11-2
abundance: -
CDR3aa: CASSSGAQGVEQYF

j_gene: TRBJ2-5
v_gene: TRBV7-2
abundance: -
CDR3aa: CASSTRGETQYF